The rows below give T cell receptor beta chains drawn from one sample of a study of PD-1 blockade in classical Hodgkin lymphoma. Repertoires were generated with immunoSEQ multiplex PCR, while TCRdb's copy carries only in-frame clones and drops some. Of around 25,000 clones listed, roughly 68% were seen once; the top ten hold roughly 10%. The specimen comprised peripheral blood mononuclear cells (PBMCs), sampled before the second cycle of nivolumab. All receptors derive from a human donor with classical Hodgkin lymphoma. Each CDR3 is given without its conserved first and last residue. Size is stated for part of the rows, as once, few or many counts, or as a class when the clone is expanded.

CDR3: ASSIVSGGRGYT
length: 12
V: TRBV19
size: -
J: TRBJ1-2

CDR3: ASSFGDPINTQY
length: 12
V: TRBV5-8
size: few
J: TRBJ2-3

CDR3: ASSSGGWATDTQY
length: 13
V: TRBV9
size: -
J: TRBJ2-3

CDR3: ASSFFDYKSYEQY
length: 13
V: TRBV5-5
size: medium-sized
J: TRBJ2-7

CDR3: ASSYTGRAPQH
length: 11
V: TRBV27
size: -
J: TRBJ1-5

CDR3: ARDGTGLIYGYT
length: 12
V: TRBV6-5
size: -
J: TRBJ1-2

CDR3: ASRRGAYNSPLH
length: 12
V: TRBV6-1
size: -
J: TRBJ1-6

CDR3: ASSLDDTGELF
length: 11
V: TRBV5-1
size: -
J: TRBJ2-2

CDR3: ASSYPLDGGNYGYT
length: 14
V: TRBV6-5
size: -
J: TRBJ1-2

CDR3: ASSEVGQGITDTQY
length: 14
V: TRBV19
size: -
J: TRBJ2-3

CDR3: ASSDRVGSTEAF
length: 12
V: TRBV7-2
size: -
J: TRBJ1-1

CDR3: ASSIEGRDQPQH
length: 12
V: TRBV19
size: once
J: TRBJ1-5

CDR3: ASSLTGGGNQPQH
length: 13
V: TRBV6-4
size: -
J: TRBJ1-5

CDR3: ASSSQQAGANVLT
length: 13
V: TRBV28
size: few
J: TRBJ2-6

CDR3: ASSFPRGVNTEAF
length: 13
V: TRBV28
size: -
J: TRBJ1-1

CDR3: ASSSDGPSSYEQY
length: 13
V: TRBV28
size: -
J: TRBJ2-7

CDR3: ASSVDGTVNQPQH
length: 13
V: TRBV7-9
size: -
J: TRBJ1-5

CDR3: ASSQAGGRGTQY
length: 12
V: TRBV6-5
size: few
J: TRBJ2-3

CDR3: ASSPAGRTGELF
length: 12
V: TRBV5-1
size: few
J: TRBJ2-2

CDR3: ASSGEQETQY
length: 10
V: TRBV10-1
size: -
J: TRBJ2-5

CDR3: ASSPWDRGYGYT
length: 12
V: TRBV18
size: many
J: TRBJ1-2

CDR3: ASSWTGIRNEQY
length: 12
V: TRBV28
size: once
J: TRBJ2-7

CDR3: ASSDGSGANVLT
length: 12
V: TRBV6-4
size: -
J: TRBJ2-6

CDR3: ASRRIKTPDTQY
length: 12
V: TRBV10-1
size: once
J: TRBJ2-3

CDR3: ASSLGGQGRYNEQF
length: 14
V: TRBV11-3
size: few
J: TRBJ2-1

CDR3: ASSVLRENTEAF
length: 12
V: TRBV10-2
size: -
J: TRBJ1-1

CDR3: ASSQGSAYNEQF
length: 12
V: TRBV9
size: once
J: TRBJ2-1

CDR3: ASSLEGSYTEAF
length: 12
V: TRBV28
size: -
J: TRBJ1-1

CDR3: AILKVEGTKYEQY
length: 13
V: TRBV6-1
size: -
J: TRBJ2-7

CDR3: ASSYRQGNSPLH
length: 12
V: TRBV4-3
size: once
J: TRBJ1-6

CDR3: ASSLDRGGYEQY
length: 12
V: TRBV5-6
size: few
J: TRBJ2-7

CDR3: ASSQSGTPLGELF
length: 13
V: TRBV4-3
size: -
J: TRBJ2-2

CDR3: ASSPPANVLT
length: 10
V: TRBV7-2
size: -
J: TRBJ2-6

CDR3: ASSIGQGEGETQY
length: 13
V: TRBV5-8
size: few
J: TRBJ2-5

CDR3: AWSTTLRTGRDYGYT
length: 15
V: TRBV30
size: once
J: TRBJ1-2

CDR3: ASSSGRPNYGYT
length: 12
V: TRBV28
size: once
J: TRBJ1-2

CDR3: ASMSGGPSLTDTQY
length: 14
V: TRBV28
size: many
J: TRBJ2-3

CDR3: ASSFGDNEQY
length: 10
V: TRBV5-1
size: few
J: TRBJ2-7

CDR3: ASSIRDRPYEQY
length: 12
V: TRBV19
size: -
J: TRBJ2-7

CDR3: ASSLRITNSYNEQF
length: 14
V: TRBV7-2
size: -
J: TRBJ2-1

CDR3: ASNGAGRSYNEQF
length: 13
V: TRBV2
size: once
J: TRBJ2-1

CDR3: ASSFSGIPQH
length: 10
V: TRBV7-9
size: -
J: TRBJ1-5

CDR3: ASSLRGQGLNEQY
length: 13
V: TRBV7-2
size: -
J: TRBJ2-7

CDR3: AWRPGQRDGYT
length: 11
V: TRBV30
size: once
J: TRBJ1-2